This T cell receptor beta chain was identified in a study of blood T cell repertoires in COVID-19. Across the study: Donors in the United States, Italy and Spain gave samples during acute or convalescent COVID-19. Sources were T cells, B-cell-depleted T cells, or PBMCs; the material itself was cDNA or gDNA.

In the original processing: Amplifying reference gene primers gave estimates of nucleated cell counts. Assay used: immunoSEQ multiplex PCR; TCRdb lists only in-frame clones, some missing. The DNA gave D and trimming, while V, J and clone size come from that table. The sample has roughly 70,000 clones; 76% are singletons. Patients in Seattle were enrolled during active infection, then followed longitudinally. The CDR3 totals 15 residues. CDR1 SGHTA and CDR2 FQGNSA come from the germline V gene. V lost 5 bases and J 4 bases, leaving 12 bases between the germline ends. The genes are TRBV7-2 and TRBJ1-6, with D uncertain. This receptor was taken from a man aged 55 to 70 with COVID-19, enrolled during active disease. The source material was peripheral blood. CDR3 sequence reads: CASSPLLYYNSPLHF. The DNA for the CDR3 is TGTGCCAGCAGCCCCCTTCTCTATTATAATTCACCCCTCCACTTT.